Listed below are T cell receptor beta chains from one sample, sequenced in a study of blood T cell repertoires in COVID-19. TCRdb's copy holds only in-frame clones and misses some; the assay was immunoSEQ multiplex PCR. The sample records 40,000 to 65,000 clones, around 78% being singletons. Sequenced sample: peripheral blood. These receptors all come from a human donor with active or convalescent COVID-19. The donor label of this sample is uncertain. Both conserved end residues are part of each CDR3. The order of the fields is V gene, clone size, D gene, J gene, CDR3 DNA, CDR3 protein. A D gene is named only where the DNA matches it firmly. Clone size, where shown, is once, few, many, or a class for clones that have expanded.

TRBV2	-	-	TRBJ1-1	TGTGCCAGCAGTGCAAAGGTGGAGGGCCGAGCCGACACTGAAGCTTTCTTT	CASSAKVEGRADTEAFF
TRBV30	once	-	TRBJ2-3	TGTGCCTGGGCGGGAAGAAGCACAGATACGCAGTATTTT	CAWAGRSTDTQYF
TRBV3-1/TRBV3-2	-	TRBD2	TRBJ2-2	TGTGCCAGCAGCCGCAGGGAGGGGACCGGGGAGCTGTTTTTT	CASSRREGTGELFF
TRBV5-1	-	-	TRBJ1-5	TGCGCCAGCAGCCTCCTGAGCAATCAGCCCCAGCATTTT	CASSLLSNQPQHF
TRBV7-9	-	TRBD2	TRBJ2-1	TGTGCCAGCAGCTATCTTATAGCGGGAGTAGGCAATGAGCAGTTCTTC	CASSYLIAGVGNEQFF
TRBV7-2	-	-	TRBJ2-1	TGTGCCAGCAGTTCTACTAGGAATGAGCAGTTCTTC	CASSSTRNEQFF
TRBV7-6	once	TRBD2	TRBJ2-5	TGTGCCAGCAGCTCCGGACTAGCGGGCAACCAAGAGACCCAGTACTTC	CASSSGLAGNQETQYF
TRBV2	-	TRBD1	TRBJ2-7	TGTGCCAGCAGCCGTTCGGGCCCGGGACAGGACTACGAGCAGTACTTC	CASSRSGPGQDYEQYF
TRBV2	-	-	TRBJ1-5	TGTGCCAGCAGTGGCGGGGGAGGCAATCAGCCCCAGCATTTT	CASSGGGGNQPQHF
TRBV5-4	-	TRBD1	TRBJ2-4	TGTGCCAGCAGCGGGGTGGACAGGGTAGGGTCACTAGCCAAAAACATTCAGTACTTC	CASSGVDRVGSLAKNIQYF
TRBV19	-	TRBD2	TRBJ2-1	TGTGCCAGTAGCCTGACTAGCGGGGGCCTTTCCTACAATGAGCAGTTCTTC	CASSLTSGGLSYNEQFF
TRBV19	-	-	TRBJ1-3	TGTGCCAGTAGTATCATGGCAGACTCTGGAAACACCATATATTTT	CASSIMADSGNTIYF
TRBV19	-	-	TRBJ1-2	TGTGCCAGTAGCCTCCGGGGGGGGCCCTATGGCTACACCTTC	CASSLRGGPYGYTF
TRBV5-4	few	-	TRBJ2-7	TGTGCCAGCAGCTTGGGGGCTAGCGCTATCTACGAGCAGTACTTC	CASSLGASAIYEQYF
TRBV19	-	-	TRBJ2-5	TGTGCCAGTAGCCTGGGACTGGCGCAAGAGACCCAGTACTTC	CASSLGLAQETQYF
TRBV15	few	-	TRBJ1-5	TGTGCCACCAGCAGAGCAGGGGAGGGGGGTCAGCCCCAGCATTTT	CATSRAGEGGQPQHF
TRBV21-1	-	-	TRBJ2-6	TGTGCCAGAGGGGATGCTGGGGCCAACGTCCTGACTTTC	CARGDAGANVLTF
TRBV7-9	medium-sized	-	TRBJ1-5	TGTGCCAGCAGCTTAGCAGACACAGGGAATTGGCAGCCCCAGCATTTT	CASSLADTGNWQPQHF
TRBV28	-	TRBD2	TRBJ2-7	TGTGCCAGCACCCCGGGTGGGACTAGCGGATACGAGCAGTACTTC	CASTPGGTSGYEQYF
TRBV4-2	-	-	TRBJ1-2	TGTGCCAGCAGCCAAGATGAGGACAGTCTGGGGGGCTACACCTTC	CASSQDEDSLGGYTF
TRBV9	-	-	TRBJ1-1	TGTGCCAGCAGCGTTCAGGACAGGAACACTGAAGCTTTCTTT	CASSVQDRNTEAFF
TRBV28	-	TRBD2	TRBJ2-2	TGTGCCAGCAGTATACCGACTAGCCAGCTGTTTTTT	CASSIPTSQLFF
TRBV19	few	-	TRBJ1-2	TGTGCCAGTAGCCCTAGTGATGGATCCTATGGCTACACCTTC	CASSPSDGSYGYTF
TRBV9	-	TRBD2	TRBJ2-3	TGTGCCAGCAGCACGAGGGGACTAGCGGGAGTGTCAGATACGCAGTATTTT	CASSTRGLAGVSDTQYF
TRBV11-2	once	-	TRBJ2-3	TGTGCCAGCAGCTACACAACAGGGGATACGCAGTATTTT	CASSYTTGDTQYF
TRBV6-5	-	TRBD1	TRBJ2-7	TGTGCCAGCAGGAGGAAGACAGGGAATCACTACGAGCAGTACTTC	CASRRKTGNHYEQYF
TRBV30	-	-	TRBJ1-5	TGTGCCTGGAGTGTACGGGAGCAGCAGCCCCAGCATTTT	CAWSVREQQPQHF
TRBV18	-	TRBD1	TRBJ2-7	TGTGCCAGCTCACCTCGGGACAGGGACTCCTACGAGCAGTACTTC	CASSPRDRDSYEQYF
TRBV5-1	-	TRBD2	TRBJ2-3	TGCGCCAGCAGCCCCGGAGGAGCGGGAGGGAGTACAGATACGCAGTATTTT	CASSPGGAGGSTDTQYF
TRBV7-7	-	TRBD2	TRBJ2-2	TGTGCCAGCAGCCAATTAGCGGGAGGGCCTACCGGGGAGCTGTTTTTT	CASSQLAGGPTGELFF
TRBV14	-	-	TRBJ1-6	TGTGCCAGCAGCCCTGTGACAGGAGGTTCACCCCTCCACTTT	CASSPVTGGSPLHF
TRBV5-6	once	TRBD1	TRBJ2-7	TGTGCCAGCAGCTTGGGGGGACAGGCCTACGAGCAGTACTTC	CASSLGGQAYEQYF
TRBV11-3	-	TRBD2	TRBJ2-1	TGTGCCAGCAGCTTGCCCCGACTAGCGGGGGCTTACAATGAGCAGTTCTTC	CASSLPRLAGAYNEQFF
TRBV4-2	once	-	TRBJ1-5	TGTGCCAGCAGCCAAGAAACGGGGAATCAGCCCCAGCATTTT	CASSQETGNQPQHF
TRBV29-1	-	-	TRBJ1-1	TGCAGCGTTAAGAGGACAGAAATGAACACTGAAGCTTTCTTT	CSVKRTEMNTEAFF
TRBV18	-	-	TRBJ1-1	TGTGCCAGCTCACGGAACAGCCCGAGGAACACTGAAGCTTTCTTT	CASSRNSPRNTEAFF
TRBV3-1/TRBV3-2	-	TRBD2	TRBJ2-1	TGTGCCAGCAGCCCCCGGACTAGCCTTCCTAATGAGCAGTTCTTC	CASSPRTSLPNEQFF
TRBV28	-	-	TRBJ1-1	TGTGCCAGCAGGATGACTCTTATGAACACTGAAGCTTTCTTT	CASRMTLMNTEAFF
TRBV3-1/TRBV3-2	-	-	TRBJ2-1	TGTGCCAGCAGCCAGGTCCGGGTCCCTTGGAATGAGCAGTTCTTC	CASSQVRVPWNEQFF
TRBV11-2	-	TRBD1	TRBJ1-4	TGTGCCAGCAGCCAAACGGGACAGGGACCCTCTAATGAAAAACTGTTTTTT	CASSQTGQGPSNEKLFF
TRBV27	-	-	TRBJ1-4	TGTGCCAGCAGTTTAGTCCCGGCAACTAATGAAAAACTGTTTTTT	CASSLVPATNEKLFF
TRBV3-1/TRBV3-2	-	TRBD1	TRBJ2-7	TGTGCCAGCAGCCTCCTCCACAGGGGGAGTGAGCAGTACTTC	CASSLLHRGSEQYF
TRBV29-1	-	-	TRBJ1-5	TGCAGCGTTGCAACAGCCAACAATCAGCCCCAGCATTTT	CSVATANNQPQHF
TRBV19	-	TRBD2	TRBJ2-5	TGTGCCAGTAGTCCCCCGCTAGCGGGAGTTGGGTGGGGCCAGTACTTC	CASSPPLAGVGWGQYF
TRBV29-1	-	TRBD1	TRBJ1-1	TGCAGCGTTGAAGCCACAGGGGGCACTGAAGCTTTCTTT	CSVEATGGTEAFF